The clone carrying this T cell receptor beta chain was picked up one time. The antigen is unknown. CD8+ and CD4+ T cells from blood underwent TCR beta sequencing. Negative isolation yielded CD8+ and CD4+ T cells; FACS enriched TEMRA cells. The sample belongs to a study of CD8 T cells in Susac syndrome. Whole-study findings and limits: The study's TCR sequencing and HLA analysis drew on a certain number of individuals. That number was acknowledged as relatively small.

Random hexamers were used to reverse transcribe the RNA input (about 0.5 to 1 ug). Multiplex PCR with immunoSEQ amplified the TCR beta CDR3 across 54 Vbeta and 13 Jbeta. TCRdb reprocessed the immunoSEQ multiplex PCR reads via MiXCR and lists one record per CDR3 protein. The sample lists 150,000 to 200,000 distinct CDR3 sequences; approximately 95% were seen once. The V end lost 3 bases, the J end lost 5 bases, and 10 bases lay between the germline ends. Germline assignment: CDR1 LGHNA and CDR2 YNFKEQ. The CDR3 extends over 13 amino acids. The sequencing sample was made of CD4+ T cells from PBMCs. The sequence was obtained from a human donor with multiple sclerosis. This sequence joins TRBV4-2 and TRBJ2-5, with D unclear. CDR3 DNA: TGTGCCAGCAGCCAGGGCGATTGGGAGACCCAGTACTTC. Translated, it gives CASSQGDWETQYF.